These T cell receptor beta chains were read from a single sample in a study of human T cells and chemical hapten exposure. TCRdb recomputed calls from the RACE reads with MiXCR, one row per CDR3 protein. Among fewer than 100,000 distinct CDR3 sequences listed, approximately 10% were seen once. Sample: whole blood, taken in connection with sensitization to the hapten diphenylcyclopropenone (DPC). Every receptor here comes from a woman aged 25 to 39 with alopecia areata. Some clones in this sample may be carry-over from other donors' samples. Each CDR3 is given with its conserved first and last residue. D genes are given only for firm matches.

d_call	j_call	v_call	cdr3_aa
-	TRBJ2-3	TRBV10-3	CAIRGQGGSNTDTQYF
-	TRBJ2-7	TRBV6-2/TRBV6-3	CASSYSWGQREQYF
-	TRBJ1-2	TRBV6-2/TRBV6-3	CASSSARAWNYGYTF
TRBD2	TRBJ2-5	TRBV20-1	CSATTPTGGVETQYF
-	TRBJ2-3	TRBV4-2	CASSQDEGGSGTDTQYF
-	TRBJ1-2	TRBV20-1	CSARGLQDSNTF
TRBD1	TRBJ1-5	TRBV29-1	CSGWTGDLNQPQHF
-	TRBJ2-6	TRBV7-3	CASSRGTTSGANVLTF
-	TRBJ1-4	TRBV15	CATSRDRQGNEKLFF
-	TRBJ1-5	TRBV28	CASSFGNQPQHF
-	TRBJ1-5	TRBV29-1	CSVAEGYNQPQHF
-	TRBJ2-1	TRBV12-3/TRBV12-4	CASSFRDTGLQFF
-	TRBJ2-4	TRBV20-1	CSIGGPKNIQYF
-	TRBJ2-7	TRBV10-3	CAISRSAGSFSYEQYF
-	TRBJ2-2	TRBV6-5	CASSRTAGELFF
TRBD2	TRBJ2-3	TRBV28	CASSLVPGLAGGDTQYF
TRBD1	TRBJ2-1	TRBV27	CASSLDRGRDEQFF
-	TRBJ1-3	TRBV3-1	CASSPTTGAGNTIYF
TRBD1	TRBJ2-3	TRBV20-1	CSGGQGTDTQYF
-	TRBJ1-5	TRBV29-1	CSAKGQHSNQPQHF
-	TRBJ1-1	TRBV3-1	CASSQIVFGEAFF
TRBD1	TRBJ1-5	TRBV27	CASSLDRGRPYSNQPQHF
-	TRBJ1-5	TRBV2	CASSEGQAYSNQPQHF
-	TRBJ2-5	TRBV13	CASSYSGGPETQYF
TRBD1	TRBJ1-1	TRBV5-1	CASARTGQGTEAFF
-	TRBJ1-5	TRBV28	CASRVPTNQPQHF
-	TRBJ1-2	TRBV18	CASSPQEGDYGYTF
-	TRBJ2-2	TRBV7-6	CASSPSAGGYTGELFF
TRBD2	TRBJ2-5	TRBV29-1	CSERDAGKGTQYF
-	TRBJ1-2	TRBV7-3	CASSSGGPAGYTF
-	TRBJ2-4	TRBV6-4	CASSGLPKNIQYF
TRBD2	TRBJ2-7	TRBV20-1	CSARGLAGARSSYEQYF
TRBD1	TRBJ1-4	TRBV4-3	CASSPNSGGPNEKLFF
-	TRBJ2-5	TRBV5-6	CASSLALETQYF
TRBD2	TRBJ2-1	TRBV28	CASSLFRLAGGPSNEQFF
TRBD2	TRBJ2-1	TRBV20-1	CSARSLAGYYNEQFF
-	TRBJ2-4	TRBV21-1	CASSKGGGLAKNIQYF
-	TRBJ1-1	TRBV12-3/TRBV12-4	CASSPQLDSSGPTTEAFF
-	TRBJ2-3	TRBV7-2	CASTPLGGGGADTQYF
-	TRBJ1-5	TRBV2	CASSETRLSVHQPQHF
TRBD2	TRBJ2-3	TRBV2	CASSVGGRTDTQYF
-	TRBJ2-7	TRBV28	CATKWEAASYEQYF
TRBD1	TRBJ1-4	TRBV5-5	CASSPGPGGMNEKLFF
-	TRBJ1-2	TRBV21-1	CASSKLSRGQSGYTF
TRBD1	TRBJ1-2	TRBV27	CASSSGQGIGDYGYTF
-	TRBJ2-1	TRBV7-6	CASSSVNIPNEQFF
TRBD2	TRBJ2-3	TRBV5-1	CASRYLAGGTDTQYF
TRBD2	TRBJ2-1	TRBV9	CASSVEAASGYNEQFF
-	TRBJ1-5	TRBV28	CASSSTIGVGRNQPQHF
TRBD2	TRBJ2-1	TRBV11-2	CASRPPTSGSDEQFF